Sequencing of this T cell receptor beta chain was carried out in a study of blood T cell repertoires in COVID-19. CDR3 length: 14 residues. Losses at the gene ends were 7 bases for V and 1 base for J; bases not matched to a gene: 0. Per germline, CDR1 KGHDR and CDR2 SFDVKD. In the study's own analysis: Estimation of nucleated cell counts relied on the amplification of reference gene primers. TCRdb's copy holds only in-frame clones and misses some; the assay was immunoSEQ multiplex PCR. That table supplies the V and J calls and clone size; D and trimming were determined from the DNA. Here the sample spans some 40,000 clones, more than 90% being singletons.

The genes are TRBV24-1 and TRBJ1-5, with 10 bases lining up with TRBD1. The clonotype comes from a man aged 50 to 59 with COVID-19, enrolled during active disease. Sequences were obtained from peripheral blood. The DNA of the CDR3 is TGTGCCACCAGGACAGGGGGCAGCAATCAGCCCCAGCATTTT. Its protein product is CATRTGGSNQPQHF.